These 3 T cell receptor beta chains came from one sample sequenced in a study of Graves' ophthalmopathy and Graves' hyperthyroidism. Amplification targeted the TCR beta CDR3 regions, with RNA transcripts as the source material. RT-PCR with HTBI primers came first, then second-round multiplex PCR. Via MiXCR, TCRdb re-called the multiplex PCR reads, giving one row per CDR3 protein. The table includes about 1.1 million distinct CDR3 sequences, about two fifths detected once. The material sequenced was peripheral blood or thyroid tissue (not recorded which). The receptors derive from an adult man with Graves' hyperthyroidism.

The chain is built from TRBV29-1 and TRBJ1-2, with 8 nucleotides matching TRBD1. J gave up 5 bases and V 7 bases, and 9 bases lay outside the gene matches. The CDR3 covers 13 residues. Per germline, CDR1 SQVTM and CDR2 ANQGSEA. The CDR3 spells CSAGQGALYGYTF. CDR3 bases: TGCAGCGCCGGGCAGGGGGCGCTTTATGGCTACACCTTC. The variable domain in full, with the rest retrieved from reference TRBV29-1 and TRBJ1-2, is SAVISQKPSRDICQRGTSLTIQCQVDSQVTMMFWYRQQPGQSLTLIATANQGSEATYESGFVIDKFPISRPNLTFSTLTVSNMSPEDSSIYLCSAGQGALYGYTFGSGTRLTVV.

There are a few counts of this clonotype. The genes are TRBV5-1 and TRBJ2-2, with TRBD1 matching 8 bases. Germline CDR1 SGHRS, CDR2 YFSETQ. The CDR3 loop spans 17 amino acids. V gave up 4 bases and J gave up 1 base; unmatched junction bases: 9. CDR3 in DNA: TGCGCCAGCAGCAAAGAAACCGGGACAGGGAACACCGGGGAGCTGTTTTTT. It codes for CASSKETGTGNTGELFF.

V and J are TRBV5-1 and TRBJ2-7; 7 nucleotides match TRBD2. Per germline, CDR1 SGHRS and CDR2 YFSETQ. The CDR3 runs to 13 residues. Trimming took 2 bases from V and 6 from J; bases not matched to a gene: 5. CDR3: CASSFAAGVEQYF. In nucleotides, the CDR3 is TGCGCCAGCAGCTTCGCCGCGGGAGTCGAGCAGTACTTC.